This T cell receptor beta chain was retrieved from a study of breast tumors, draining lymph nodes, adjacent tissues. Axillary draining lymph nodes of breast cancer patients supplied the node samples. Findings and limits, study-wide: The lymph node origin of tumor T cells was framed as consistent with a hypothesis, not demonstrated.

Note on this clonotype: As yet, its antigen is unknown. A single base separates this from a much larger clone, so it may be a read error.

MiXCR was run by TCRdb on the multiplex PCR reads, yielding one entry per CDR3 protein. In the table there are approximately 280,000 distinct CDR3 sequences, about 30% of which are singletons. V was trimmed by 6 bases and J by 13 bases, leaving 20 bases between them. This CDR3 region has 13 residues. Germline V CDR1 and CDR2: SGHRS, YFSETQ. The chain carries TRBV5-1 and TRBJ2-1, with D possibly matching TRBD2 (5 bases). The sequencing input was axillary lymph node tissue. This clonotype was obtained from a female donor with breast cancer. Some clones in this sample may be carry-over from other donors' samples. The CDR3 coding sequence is TGCGCCAGCAAGCTAGAGTGGACTCTTGACCAGTTCTTC. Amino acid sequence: CASKLEWTLDQFF.